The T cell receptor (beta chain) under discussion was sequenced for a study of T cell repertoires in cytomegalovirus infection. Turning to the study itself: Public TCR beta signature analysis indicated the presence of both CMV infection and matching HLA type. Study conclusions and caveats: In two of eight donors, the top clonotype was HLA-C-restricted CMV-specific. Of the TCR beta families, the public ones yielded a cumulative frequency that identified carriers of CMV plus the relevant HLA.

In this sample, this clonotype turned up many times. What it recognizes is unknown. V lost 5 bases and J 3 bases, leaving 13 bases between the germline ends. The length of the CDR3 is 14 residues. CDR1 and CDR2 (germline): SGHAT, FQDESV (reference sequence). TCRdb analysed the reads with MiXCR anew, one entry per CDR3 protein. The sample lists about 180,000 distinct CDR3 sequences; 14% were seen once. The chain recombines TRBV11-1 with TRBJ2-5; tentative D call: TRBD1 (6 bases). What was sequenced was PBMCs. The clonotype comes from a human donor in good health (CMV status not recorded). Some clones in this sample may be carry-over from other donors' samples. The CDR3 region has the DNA TGTGCCAGCAGCCTACATAGGGGGAAAGAGACCCAGTACTTC. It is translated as CASSLHRGKETQYF.